Shown below are 26 T cell receptor beta chains from a single sample sequenced in a study of OX40 agonist ivuxolimab in advanced cancers. Library creation used the immunoSEQ multiplex PCR assay. In TCRdb, the immuneACCESS table is reduced to in-frame sequences with V and J assigned. These tables do not hold every clone; where another copy was compared, an unresolved V gene accounts for under half, and the others remain unexplained. Counted in this sample were several thousand clones; 86% of them appeared once. The ten largest make up 1.5% to 2% of the sample. The source material was CD4+ or CD8+ T cells sorted from blood, sampled in a trial of the OX40 agonist ivuxolimab. The receptors come from an adult with an advanced solid tumor such as melanoma, head and neck, liver or kidney cancer.

The CDR3 nucleotides are TGTGCCACCAGCATACGTTCCGGGGGGGCGGAGACCCAGTACTTC. Translating it yields CATSIRSGGAETQYF. V and J are TRBV15 and TRBJ2-5; 8 nucleotides align to TRBD2. Germline trimming cut 4 bases from V and 5 bases from J; bases unmatched to any gene: 9. The CDR3 runs 15 residues. Germline V gene sequence: CDR1 LNHNV, CDR2 YYDKDF (reference sequence).

The chain combines TRBV6-5 with TRBJ1-2, with a weak D call TRBD1 (6 bases). Germline V gene sequence: CDR1 MNHEY, CDR2 SVGAGI. V was pared by 6 bases and J by 2 bases, with 13 bases between. The CDR3 is 14 amino acids. CDR3 protein: CASSRDRWNYGYTF. For the CDR3, the DNA is TGTGCCAGCAGCCGAGACAGGTGGAACTATGGCTACACCTTC.

The V and J genes are TRBV5-1 and TRBJ1-1; D is possibly TRBD1 (5 bases). This CDR3 contains 15 residues. Germline values: CDR1 SGHRS, CDR2 YFSETQ. V lost 0 bases, J lost 3 bases, and 12 bases lay in between. CDR3 in amino acids: CASSLVVGEDTEAFF. The CDR3 nucleotides read TGCGCCAGCAGCTTGGTTGTAGGGGAGGACACTGAAGCTTTCTTT.

This chain's CDR3 is CASRRTSGDYNEQFF. CDR3 DNA: TGTGCCAGTAGACGGACTAGCGGGGATTACAATGAGCAGTTCTTC. This rearrangement joins TRBV19 to TRBJ2-1, with 12 nucleotides matching TRBD2. Germline CDR1 and CDR2: LNHDA and SQIVND (reference sequence). J lost 4 bases, V lost 6 bases, and 4 bases had no gene match. There are 15 residues in the CDR3.

This clone was recorded once. V usage is TRBV5-1 and J usage is TRBJ2-1, with 8 bases identical to TRBD2. CDR3 length: 19 residues. CDR1 is SGHRS, CDR2 YFSETQ, per germline. V dropped 0 bases and J dropped 0; count of bases not matched to a gene: 11. The CDR3 DNA reads as TGCGCCAGCAGCTTGGCGGTAGCGGGACCGCTTAGCTCCTACAATGAGCAGTTCTTC. Its protein product is CASSLAVAGPLSSYNEQFF.

The V call is TRBV18, the J call TRBJ1-6; D is uncertain. The ends were cut back, 3 bases at V and 7 bases at J, with 13 bases in the middle. Germline V gene sequence: CDR1 KGHSH, CDR2 LQKENI. The CDR3 loop spans 15 amino acids. The CDR3 sequence is CASSPRDSPNSPLHF. The CDR3 bases are TGTGCCAGCTCACCCCGTGACTCGCCAAATTCACCCCTCCACTTT.

The CDR3 region has the DNA TGTGCCTGGGGGGGACAGAGAAATTCACCCCTCCACTTT. This sequence encodes CAWGGQRNSPLHF. The chain uses TRBV30 and TRBJ1-6; 7 nucleotides line up with TRBD1. This CDR3 is 13 amino acids long. With V trimmed by 5 bases and J by 7 bases, 5 bases remained unmatched. Germline loops: CDR1 GTSNPN, CDR2 SVGIG (reference sequence).

Only one count was recorded for this clone. This chain links TRBV20-1 with TRBJ2-1; TRBD1 matches at 9 bases. The V gene end was trimmed by 7 bases and the J gene end by 5 bases; junction bases not matched to a gene: 0. The germline CDR1 and CDR2 sequences are DFQATT and SNEGSKA (reference sequence). This CDR3 is built from 11 residues. The CDR3 DNA reads as TGCAGTGGGGACAGGGACAATGAGCAGTTCTTC. This encodes CSGDRDNEQFF.

The J gene is TRBJ2-1, the V gene TRBV9, with TRBD2 matching over 10 bases. V lost 9 bases, J lost 10 bases, and 4 bases stayed unmatched. The CDR3 sequence is 11 residues long. The germline gives CDR1 SGDLS, CDR2 YYNGEE. CDR3 in DNA: TGTGCCAACCAACTAGCGGGGGAGCAGTTCTTC. It specifies CANQLAGEQFF.

The chain links TRBV9 to TRBJ2-7; 10 bases line up with TRBD2. Germline CDR1 and CDR2: SGDLS and YYNGEE. There are 15 residues in the CDR3. V lost 4 bases to trimming and J lost 5 bases; unmatched junction nucleotides: 9. The CDR3 loop is CASSFTLAGEDEQYF. The DNA for the CDR3 is TGTGCCAGCAGCTTTACCCTAGCGGGAGAAGACGAGCAGTACTTC.

This clone was seen just once. J is TRBJ2-4 and V is TRBV11-2; TRBD2 matches at 8 bases. Germline-derived CDR1 and CDR2 are SGHAT and FQNNGV. There are 16 residues in the CDR3. V lost 7 bases, J lost 0 bases, and 8 bases stayed unmatched. CDR3 region: CASIGGEGLAKNIQYF. The CDR3, as DNA: TGTGCCAGCATCGGGGGGGAGGGACTAGCCAAAAACATTCAGTACTTC. Drawing the rest from reference TRBV11-2 and TRBJ2-4, the complete variable domain is EAGVAQSPRYKIIEKRQSVAFWCNPISGHATLYWYQQILGQGPKLLIQFQNNGVVDDSQLPKDRFSAERLKGVDSTLKIQPAKLEDSAVYLCASIGGEGLAKNIQYFGAGTRLSVL.

This chain connects TRBV19 to TRBJ2-5; the match to TRBD1 covers 8 bases. CDR3 length: 13 residues. Trimming at V came to 5 bases and at J to 6 bases, leaving 5 bases not matched to a gene. Per the germline V gene, CDR1 is LNHDA and CDR2 is SQIVND (reference sequence). Here the CDR3 reads CASSVDRAKTQYF. As DNA, the CDR3 is TGTGCCAGTAGTGTGGACAGGGCCAAGACCCAGTACTTC.

This sequence joins TRBV29-1 and TRBJ1-1; D is undetermined. The germline V gene encodes CDR1 SQVTM and CDR2 ANQGSEA. The CDR3 contains 16 residues. Trimming shortened V by 4 bases and J by 6 bases, and 24 bases separated the two germline ends. The CDR3 region is CSVAPLSVSRNAEAFF. Here the CDR3 DNA reads TGCAGCGTTGCCCCCCTCTCCGTCAGTAGAAATGCTGAAGCTTTCTTT.

This chain links TRBV30 with TRBJ1-2; no clear D gene. Trimming stripped 0 bases from V and 2 bases from J, with 7 bases between. The CDR3 length is 13 residues. The V gene's germline CDR1 is GTSNPN and CDR2 SVGIG (reference sequence). The CDR3 nucleotides read TGTGCCTGGAGTGTTTTGGGCAACTATGGCTACACCTTC. This codes for CAWSVLGNYGYTF.

The chain has TRBV18 and TRBJ2-7; 7 bases match TRBD2. V gave up 6 bases and J gave up 4 bases; unmatched junction bases: 9. Germline CDR1 reads KGHSH; CDR2 reads LQKENI. The CDR3 is 14 residues long. The CDR3 region has the DNA TGTGCCAGCTCCCAAGGAGCGGGACGTTACGAGCAGTACTTC. Translating gives CASSQGAGRYEQYF.

This chain uses TRBV28 with TRBJ2-7; TRBD1 agrees at 9 bases. CDR1 is MDHEN and CDR2 is SYDVKM in the germline V gene. This CDR3 has 16 residues. V gave up 4 bases and J gave up 6 bases; unmatched junction bases: 13. DNA of the CDR3: TGTGCCAGCAGTTCCTCCTCGGGACAGGGCTTCGGCGAGCAGTACTTC. Translated, it gives CASSSSSGQGFGEQYF.

This clone was seen just once. The CDR3 region has the DNA TGTGCCAGCAGCTTAGGGAGCGGGGGCTCCTACAATGAGCAGTTCTTC. Encoded protein: CASSLGSGGSYNEQFF. The chain is built from TRBV11-1 and TRBJ2-1, with 8 bases that match TRBD2. CDR3 size: 16 residues. CDR1 and CDR2 (germline): SGHAT, FQDESV (reference sequence). V lost 1 base to trimming and J lost 0 bases; unmatched junction nucleotides: 2. Looking up the rest from reference TRBV11-1 and TRBJ2-1 gives the full variable domain: EAEVAQSPRYKITEKSQAVAFWCDPISGHATLYWYRQILGQGPELLVQFQDESVVDDSQLPKDRFSAERLKGVDSTLKIQPAELGDSAMYLCASSLGSGGSYNEQFFGPGTRLTVL.

The J gene is TRBJ2-1, the V gene TRBV4-2; 16 bases fit TRBD2. The CDR3 runs to 17 residues. J gave up 4 bases and V 1 base, and 1 base lay outside the gene matches. Germline CDR1 is LGHNA and CDR2 is YNFKEQ. For the CDR3, the DNA is TGTGCCAGCAGCCAAGTGGGACTAGCGGGAGGGTACAATGAGCAGTTCTTC. Protein product: CASSQVGLAGGYNEQFF.

This chain links TRBV4-3 with TRBJ2-3, with D perhaps matching TRBD1 (6 bases). V was clipped by 1 base and J by 6 bases, with 14 bases between them. The CDR3 consists of 15 residues. Germline V gives CDR1 LGHNA, CDR2 YSLEER. CDR3 amino acids: CASSQGHQRGDTQYF. The CDR3 DNA is TGCGCCAGCAGCCAAGGACACCAAAGGGGGGATACGCAGTATTTT.

The chain couples TRBV10-1 to TRBJ2-2, with TRBD2 as a possible D gene (5 bases). Trimming shortened V by 8 bases and J by 3 bases, and 10 bases separated the two germline ends. This CDR3 has 13 amino acids. CDR1 and CDR2 (germline): WNHNN, SYGVQD (reference sequence). CDR3 sequence (DNA): TGCGCCAGCCCTAGGCGGGACACCGGGGAGCTGTTTTTT. Protein: CASPRRDTGELFF.

V is TRBV7-9 and J is TRBJ2-6, with unresolved D. V lost 6 bases to trimming and J lost 0 bases, with 6 bases between them. This CDR3 is built from 14 residues. In germline, CDR1 is SEHNR, CDR2 FQNEAQ (reference sequence). CDR3 sequence (DNA): TGTGCCAGCAGTTTTGGCTCTGGGGCCAACGTCCTGACTTTC. Translating it yields CASSFGSGANVLTF.

This chain connects TRBV28 to TRBJ2-7; 8 nucleotides align to TRBD1. With 6 bases clipped from V and 1 base from J, the junction kept 8 bases outside the gene matches. The CDR3 has 15 amino acids. Germline V gene data show CDR1 as MDHEN and CDR2 as SYDVKM. CDR3 sequence reads: CASSRGQGKSYEQYF. The CDR3 nucleotides are TGTGCCAGCAGCCGTGGACAGGGCAAGTCCTACGAGCAGTACTTC.

V is TRBV5-1 and J is TRBJ2-2; 8 bases are a match to TRBD2. Per the germline V gene, CDR1 is SGHRS and CDR2 is YFSETQ. The J segment lost 5 bases and the V segment lost 2 bases, leaving 8 bases of the junction unmatched. The CDR3 extends over 16 amino acids. The CDR3 nucleotides read TGCGCCAGCAGCTTAGGAAGCGGGAGTGAGACCGGGGAGCTGTTTTTT. It is translated as CASSLGSGSETGELFF.

The V gene is TRBV7-2, the J gene TRBJ1-6; 8 bases are a match to TRBD1. There are 16 residues in the CDR3. Germline lookup yields CDR1 SGHTA and CDR2 FQGNSA. With V trimmed by 5 bases and J by 8 bases, 11 bases remained unmatched. This CDR3 is CASSPRRTGTYSPLHF. The DNA for the CDR3 is TGTGCCAGCAGCCCTCGGCGGACAGGGACCTATTCACCCCTCCACTTT.

The V and J genes are TRBV5-5 and TRBJ2-5; D not resolved. The CDR3 contains 11 residues. V lost 2 bases to trimming and J lost 4 bases, with 3 bases between them. Germline CDR1 is SGHKS and CDR2 is YYEKEE (reference sequence). For the CDR3, the DNA is TGTGCCAGCAGCTTATCAGAGACCCAGTACTTC. It is translated as CASSLSETQYF.

The CDR3 DNA follows: TGTGCCAGTATAAAGGGGGCCTTTAACACCGGGGAGCTGTTTTTT. Amino acid sequence: CASIKGAFNTGELFF. This chain connects TRBV19 to TRBJ2-2; TRBD1 matches 7 bases. V shed 7 bases and J 2 bases; nucleotides not matched to a gene: 7. Germline CDR1 LNHDA, CDR2 SQIVND (reference sequence). This CDR3 comprises 15 residues. Using reference TRBV19 and TRBJ2-2 for the parts outside the CDR3, the full variable domain is DGGITQSPKYLFRKEGQNVTLSCEQNLNHDAMYWYRQDPGQGLRLIYYSQIVNDFQKGDIAEGYSVSREKKESFPLTVTSAQKNPTAFYLCASIKGAFNTGELFFGEGSRLTVL.